This T cell receptor beta chain was obtained from a study of cytomegalovirus exposure and HLA in healthy donors. The PCR employed 60 Vbeta primers together with 13 Jbeta primers. Sequenced by immunoSEQ multiplex PCR; TCRdb stores in-frame clones only, minus some. The sample has approximately 160,000 clones, 68% seen once. Concerning this clone: Its cognate antigen is unknown.

This cohort consisted of healthy bone marrow donors. Unrecorded immune exposure was likely among donors, who were nominally healthy when sampled. Broader study findings: Immune exposure information available was restricted to CMV serostatus. Cytomegalovirus-associated status was assigned to about 180 TCR beta chains.

The length of the CDR3 is 14 residues. From germline, CDR1 is SGDLS and CDR2 YYNGEE. Trimming shortened V by 0 bases and J by 6 bases, and 13 bases separated the two germline ends. Source material: PBMCs. This rearrangement joins TRBV9 to TRBJ2-7; tentatively, D is TRBD1 (5 bases). The clonotype comes from a man aged 45-65 years in good health and CMV-seronegative. The CDR3 loop is CASSVGQGRIEQYF. The CDR3 DNA follows: TGTGCCAGCAGCGTAGGGCAGGGCAGAATCGAGCAGTACTTC. The whole variable domain, filled in from reference TRBV9 and TRBJ2-7, reads DSGVTQTPKHLITATGQRVTLRCSPRSGDLSVYWYQQSLDQGLQFLIQYYNGEERAKGNILERFSAQQFPDLHSELNLSSLELGDSALYFCASSVGQGRIEQYFGPGTRLTVT.